Each of the 25 T cell receptor beta chains below was sequenced from the same sample in a study of breast tumors, draining lymph nodes, adjacent tissues. Breast cancer patients provided tissue from their axillary draining lymph nodes. TCRdb re-analysed the multiplex PCR reads in MiXCR, keeping a single row per CDR3 protein. The top ten clones hold more than 3% of a sample with some 130,000 distinct CDR3 sequences, around 20% of them seen once. The material sequenced was axillary lymph node tissue. The receptors shown here come from a female donor with breast cancer. Some clones in this sample may be carry-over from other donors' samples.

This clonotype was observed many times. This chain connects TRBV18 to TRBJ2-7; 10 positions match TRBD2. Looked up from germline, CDR1 is KGHSH and CDR2 is LQKENI. The CDR3 has 15 residues. V shed 0 bases, J shed 4 bases, and the junction held 3 bases outside the gene matches. CDR3 loop: CASSPPLAGGYEQYF. CDR3 sequence (DNA): TGTGCCAGCTCACCACCTTTAGCGGGAGGTTACGAGCAGTACTTC.

This clonotype came up many times. The J gene is TRBJ1-5, the V gene TRBV10-3, with a tentative D call TRBD1 (5 bases). Germline V gives CDR1 ENHRY, CDR2 SYGVKD. The CDR3 extends over 14 amino acids. V shed 0 bases and J shed 6 bases, with 9 bases lying between them. The CDR3: CAISESGASQPQHF. Here the CDR3 DNA reads TGTGCCATCAGTGAGTCAGGGGCAAGTCAGCCCCAGCATTTT.

Comments on this clonotype: A much larger clone sits a single nucleotide away, making a read error possible. V usage is TRBV6-1 and J usage is TRBJ2-3; D may be TRBD2 (5 bases). This CDR3 has 11 residues. The V end was cut by 7 bases, the J end by 11 bases, with 13 bases between. Germline CDR1 is MNHNS and CDR2 is SASEGT. The DNA of the CDR3 is TGTGCCAGCATTTCGGGCCGGGAGCAGTATTTT. Translating gives CASISGREQYF.

This clonotype was counted many times. The V gene is TRBV7-9, the J gene TRBJ1-2, with 7 bases matching TRBD1. Germline CDR1 is SEHNR and CDR2 is FQNEAQ (reference sequence). V shed 5 bases, J shed 3 bases, and the junction held 15 bases outside the gene matches. There are 17 residues in the CDR3. As DNA, the CDR3 is TGTGCCAGCAGCACATTCCCGGGACAGCTCAGTTACTATGGCTACACCTTC. Its protein product is CASSTFPGQLSYYGYTF.

With respect to this clonotype: A much larger clone differs by one base, so this may be a read error. The chain uses TRBV4-1 and TRBJ1-4; 7 bases agree with TRBD1. The V gene end was trimmed by 2 bases and the J gene end by 7 bases; junction bases not matched to a gene: 7. The germline CDR1 and CDR2 sequences are MGHRA and YSYEKL. The CDR3 covers 15 residues. In DNA, the CDR3 is TGCGCCAGCAGCCAACGTCTGGACAGGATTGAAAAACTGTTTTTT. This encodes CASSQRLDRIEKLFF.

A word on this clonotype: An end of the junction differs from the germline gene, which may be a read error. V usage is TRBV20-1 and J usage is TRBJ2-5; D possibly corresponds to TRBD1 (5 bases). Looked up from germline, CDR1 is DFQATT and CDR2 is SNEGSKA (reference sequence). The CDR3 runs to 12 residues. The CDR3 bases are TGCGGTGCATGGGGCGAGGATGAGACCCAGTACTTC. It encodes CGAWGEDETQYF.

This clonotype came up many times. The chain has TRBV20-1 and TRBJ2-3; 7 bases are a match to TRBD2. Germline values: CDR1 DFQATT, CDR2 SNEGSKA (reference sequence). This CDR3 comprises 15 residues. With 1 base clipped from V and 4 bases from J, the junction kept 8 bases outside the gene matches. The CDR3 here is CSARGGGSRSDTQYF. In DNA form, the CDR3 reads TGCAGTGCTAGAGGCGGCGGGAGTAGGTCAGATACGCAGTATTTT.

V gene TRBV5-1 combines with J gene TRBJ2-2; no clear D. Germline assignment: CDR1 SGHRS and CDR2 YFSETQ. Trimming pared 0 bases from V and 4 bases from J, leaving 1 base between. The CDR3 has 12 amino acids. The CDR3 sequence is CASSLATGELFF. The CDR3 DNA sequence: TGCGCCAGCAGCTTGGCCACCGGGGAGCTGTTTTTT. Combining the CDR3 with reference TRBV5-1 and TRBJ2-2 gives the whole variable domain KAGVTQTPRYLIKTRGQQVTLSCSPISGHRSVSWYQQTPGQGLQFLFEYFSETQRNKGNFPGRFSGRQFSNSRSEMNVSTLELGDSALYLCASSLATGELFFGEGSRLTVL.

This clonotype was seen only a few times. V usage is TRBV6-1 and J usage is TRBJ2-1; 7 nucleotides agree with TRBD2. The CDR3 has 16 residues. Germline V gene lookup returns CDR1 MNHNS and CDR2 SASEGT. The J segment lost 2 bases and the V segment lost 5 bases, leaving 9 bases of the junction unmatched. The CDR3 nucleotides are TGTGCCAGCAGTCTACGGGCGGGGGTAGCCTACAATGAGCAGTTCTTC. This translates into CASSLRAGVAYNEQFF.

The genes are TRBV7-2 and TRBJ1-1, with D unresolved. The germline V gene encodes CDR1 SGHTA and CDR2 FQGNSA. The CDR3 is made up of 13 amino acids. Trimming pared 4 bases from V and 0 bases from J, leaving 6 bases between. The CDR3, as DNA: TGTGCCAGCAGCTATACCATGAACACTGAAGCTTTCTTT. Its protein is CASSYTMNTEAFF. Full variable domain (outside the CDR3, taken from reference TRBV7-2 and TRBJ1-1): GAGVSQSPSNKVTEKGKDVELRCDPISGHTALYWYRQSLGQGLEFLIYFQGNSAPDKSGLPSDRFSAERTGGSVSTLTIQRTQQEDSAVYLCASSYTMNTEAFFGQGTRLTVV.

This clonotype was counted at least ten times. V is TRBV7-3 and J is TRBJ2-1; 10 bases are shared with TRBD2. Germline lookup yields CDR1 SGHTA and CDR2 FQGTGA. The ends lost 1 base at V and 8 bases at J; junction bases unmatched: 5. This CDR3 comprises 15 residues. The CDR3 region has the DNA TGTGCCAGCAGCTTAAACCCTAGCGGGAGCTATGAGCAGTTCTTC. The encoded protein is CASSLNPSGSYEQFF.

To note about this clonotype: A much larger clone differs by one base, so this may be a read error. The chain links TRBV10-3 to TRBJ2-4; possible D gene TRBD2, 6 bases. V was shortened by 7 bases and J by 9 bases, with 16 bases between the two germline ends. CDR1 is ENHRY and CDR2 is SYGVKD in the germline V gene. The CDR3 totals 13 residues. The CDR3 spells CAITLRLDGIQYF. The CDR3 DNA reads TGTGCCATCACCCTCCGACTAGACGGCATTCAGTACTTC.

This clonotype was recorded at least ten times. The rearrangement links TRBV5-1 to TRBJ1-2; D not resolved. Germline assignment: CDR1 SGHRS and CDR2 YFSETQ. V dropped 2 bases and J dropped 5 bases, with 13 bases sitting between them. The CDR3 covers 14 residues. Written as DNA, the CDR3 is TGCGCCAGCAGCTTAGAACTCGGCGCGTATGGCTACACCTTC. Translation gives CASSLELGAYGYTF.

With respect to this clonotype: This may come from a read error, since a much larger clone is one base off. The rearrangement uses TRBV5-1 and TRBJ1-3; D is uncertain. Germline lookup yields CDR1 SGHRS and CDR2 YFSETQ. The V gene lost 4 bases and the J gene lost 2 bases, with 16 bases spanning the gap. This CDR3 has 16 residues. The CDR3 DNA reads TGCGCCAGCAGCGCAACAGTATACGTCACTGGAAACACCATATATTTT. Translating gives CASSATVYVTGNTIYF.

With respect to this clonotype: This clone may be a read error of a much larger clone one base away. The chain is built from TRBV29-1 and TRBJ2-1, with D tentatively TRBD2 (6 bases). This CDR3 has 12 amino acids. Germline-derived CDR1 and CDR2 are SQVTM and ANQGSEA. Trimming cost V 5 bases and J 12 bases, with 17 bases left between them. The CDR3 DNA is TGCAGCGTTCATATCCCGGGGGATGTGCAGTTCTTC. Amino acids: CSVHIPGDVQFF.

A note on this clonotype: This may be a read error, as it is one base from a much larger clone. The chain is built from TRBV18 and TRBJ2-5, with D maybe TRBD2 (5 bases). The CDR3 spans 15 residues. Germline V gene sequence: CDR1 KGHSH, CDR2 LQKENI. CDR3 residues: CASSPAGPPWETQHF. The CDR3 coding sequence is TGTGCCAGCTCACCGGCCGGGCCCCCTTGGGAGACCCAGCACTTC.

This clonotype was seen more than once but under ten times. The genes are TRBV28 and TRBJ2-6; D is possibly TRBD2 (7 bases). V was shortened by 3 bases and J by 4 bases, with 16 bases between the two germline ends. Germline CDR1 is MDHEN and CDR2 is SYDVKM. The CDR3 is made up of 17 amino acids. The CDR3 protein is CASSLFGGQSGANVLTF. CDR3 nucleotide sequence: TGTGCCAGCAGTTTGTTCGGGGGGCAATCCGGGGCCAACGTCCTGACTTTC.

This clonotype was counted ten times or more. This chain connects TRBV20-1 to TRBJ1-6; TRBD1 agrees at 9 bases. The V segment lost 2 bases and the J segment 7 bases; nucleotides outside the gene matches: 3. Germline CDR1 reads DFQATT; CDR2 reads SNEGSKA (reference sequence). The CDR3 is 14 amino acids. The CDR3: CSARLGQGNSPLHF. CDR3 DNA: TGCAGTGCTAGATTGGGACAGGGAAATTCACCCCTCCACTTT.

This clonotype came up many times. This chain joins TRBV20-1 and TRBJ2-2; 11 bases match TRBD2. The trim removed 6 bases at V and 4 bases at J, leaving 7 bases unmatched. CDR1 and CDR2 from the germline V gene are DFQATT and SNEGSKA (reference sequence). The CDR3 runs to 15 residues. CDR3 loop: CSATSGSPGTGELFF. As DNA, the CDR3 is TGCAGTGCCACTAGCGGGAGTCCGGGCACCGGGGAGCTGTTTTTT.

In the case of this clonotype: This may come from a read error, since a much larger clone is one base off. V gene TRBV2 combines with J gene TRBJ2-1, with TRBD2 identical over 7 bases. The CDR3 spans 16 residues. Germline V gene data show CDR1 as SNHLY and CDR2 as FYNNEI. Unmatched junction bases numbered 13, after V lost 11 bases and J lost 0 bases. The CDR3 bases are TGTGCCGGCCGGTCTCGGCTAGCGGCCTCCTACAATGAGCAGTTCTTC. Its translation: CAGRSRLAASYNEQFF.

The genes are TRBV14 and TRBJ1-4; D is unclear. This CDR3 spans 14 amino acids. Germline CDR1 and CDR2: SGHDN and FVKESK. Trimming shortened V by 3 bases and J by 8 bases, and 13 bases separated the two germline ends. Here the CDR3 reads CASSHQGIREKLFF. The CDR3 DNA reads TGTGCCAGCAGCCACCAAGGTATAAGGGAAAAACTGTTTTTT.

This clonotype was observed many times. V usage is TRBV7-9 and J usage is TRBJ2-5; D is possibly TRBD2 (5 bases). Germline assignment: CDR1 SEHNR and CDR2 FQNEAQ (reference sequence). Between the trimmed V and J ends, which lost 1 base and 5 bases, there was a span of 11 bases. This CDR3 comprises 14 residues. This chain's CDR3 is CASSLVAGIETQYF. DNA of the CDR3: TGTGCCAGCAGCTTAGTTGCCGGGATCGAGACCCAGTACTTC.

The sample holds one count of this clonotype. A much more abundant neighbour one base away suggests this may be a read error. This chain joins TRBV5-5 and TRBJ2-3, with 8 bases matching TRBD1. The last part of the DNA fits TRBJ1-5 better; the J call may be wrong. The CDR3 is made up of 16 amino acids. Germline V gives CDR1 SGHKS, CDR2 YYEKEE (reference sequence). CDR3 coding DNA: TGTGCCAGCAGCTCAACGACAGGGGCGATCACAGATACGCAGCATTTT. Protein product: CASSSTTGAITDTQHF.

This clonotype was seen ten or more times. The chain is built from TRBV4-2 and TRBJ2-3; D is unclear. The germline gives CDR1 LGHNA, CDR2 YNFKEQ. The CDR3 extends over 15 amino acids. The V end was cut by 1 base, the J end by 2 bases, with 10 bases between. The CDR3: CASSQADFNTDTQYF. The DNA for the CDR3 is TGTGCCAGCAGCCAAGCGGATTTTAACACAGATACGCAGTATTTT.

Note on this clonotype: One junction end disagrees with the germline gene, perhaps due to a read error. V and J are TRBV6-1 and TRBJ2-1; 10 positions agree with TRBD2. The germline V gene encodes CDR1 MNHNS and CDR2 SASEGT. This CDR3 is 14 amino acids long. The CDR3 is CASSEVVAGGEQLF. CDR3 bases: TGTGCCAGCAGTGAAGTGGTAGCGGGAGGCGAGCAGCTCTTC.